This TCR beta chain comes out of a study of cytomegalovirus exposure and HLA in healthy donors (dated by TCRdb to between 2016 and 2019). Regarding the complete study: The 650 to 750 repertoires of the first cohort and the 95 to 150 validation repertoires were produced on the same platform, according to a later analysis. The study aimed to test whether cataloging public T cell receptors could reveal signatures of past pathogen exposure. A separate validation cohort of over a hundred different subjects was used in addition to the 666-subject first cohort. The study combined high-throughput TCR immunosequencing, statistical association of individual TCRs with disease status, and machine learning to predict cytomegalovirus infection status. The full study reports these points: A later analysis had no HLA typing for the validation cohort, so co-occurrence there was scored across all 120 repertoires. The classifier was reported to diagnose cytomegalovirus status with high specificity and sensitivity in both the original and validation cohorts. The authors suggested that the approach could potentially be generalized to other disease states and immunological phenotypes. While some public TCRs were present in many individuals, most TCR sequences turned up only very rarely across donors. A few of the identified cytomegalovirus-associated TCR beta chains were confirmed in vitro to be specific for cytomegalovirus antigens. The study listed 164 TCR beta chains as associated with cytomegalovirus. Subsequent analysis determined that TCRs grouped into clusters in the first cohort also showed a tendency toward co-occurrence across the 120 or so validation repertoires, and roughly 95% of cluster scores exceeded 0.

The library was obtained by the immunoSEQ multiplex PCR assay. The authors' analysis ran thus. A statistical classification framework was developed to diagnose cytomegalovirus status using the catalog of TCR beta chain sequences. As stored in TCRdb, this immuneACCESS dataset retains in-frame rearrangements with V and J assigned. A fraction of the clones does not appear; measured against another copy, unresolved V genes explain less than half of the discrepancy, and the remainder lacks a known reason. The DNA was the basis for D and trimming; V, J and clone size are from that table. This sample comprises 90,000 to 150,000 clones, 85% to 90% of them detected only once. The top ten clones comprise about 6% of the sample. The donors were included in the validation cohort of 90 to 150 subjects, a group kept apart from the roughly 670-subject first cohort. As regards this clone: It has no known antigen specificity. No base qualities exist here, and no much larger clone lies one base off it.

The CDR3 starts with the cysteine, ends with the phenylalanine, and has 13 residues. Here the CDR3 DNA is all that survives: 39 bases in frame from base 1. V lost 8 bases and J lost 0 bases, and the count of bases not matched to a germline gene is 2. According to the germline V gene, CDR1 reads MNHNS and CDR2 reads SASEGT. The rearrangement combines TRBV6-1 with TRBJ2-7; a stretch of 9 junction bases matches TRBD2. This TCR derives from a woman aged 18-29 years in good health and CMV-seropositive. Source material: PBMCs. CDR3 loop: CASQAGGSYEQYF. DNA sequence: TGTGCCAGCCAAGCGGGGGGCTCCTACGAGCAGTACTTC.